This TCR beta chain appears in the sequencing data of a study of shared clonotypes between healthy human individuals. Some clones are missing from TCRdb's copy, which holds only in-frame ones; the method was immunoSEQ multiplex PCR. Here the sample spans about 980,000 clones, about 80% being singletons. Concerning this clone itself: This may stem from a read error, because a much larger clone lies one nucleotide away.

From germline, CDR1 is SGHAT and CDR2 FQDESV (reference sequence). The CDR3 totals 13 residues. The ends were cut back, 1 base at V and 4 bases at J, with 5 bases in the middle. This TCR came from a man aged 18-30 years in good health. The chain carries TRBV11-1 and TRBJ1-5; D gene ambiguous. The material sequenced was memory CD4+ T cells sorted from blood. Regarding subset: CD45RA-negative fraction. CDR3 residues: CASSLDRNQPQHF. In nucleotides, the CDR3 is TGTGCCAGCAGCTTAGATAGAAATCAGCCCCAGCATTTT.